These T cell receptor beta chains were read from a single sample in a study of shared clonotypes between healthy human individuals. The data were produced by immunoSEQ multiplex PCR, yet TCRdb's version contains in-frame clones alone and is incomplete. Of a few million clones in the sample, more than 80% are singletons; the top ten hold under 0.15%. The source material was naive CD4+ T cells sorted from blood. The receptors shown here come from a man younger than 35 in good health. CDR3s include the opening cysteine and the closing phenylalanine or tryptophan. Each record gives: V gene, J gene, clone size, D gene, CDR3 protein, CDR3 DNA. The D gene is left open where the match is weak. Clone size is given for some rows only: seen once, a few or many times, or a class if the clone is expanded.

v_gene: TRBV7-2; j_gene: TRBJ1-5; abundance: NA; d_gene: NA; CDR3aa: CASSQQGLDQPQHF; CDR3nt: TGTGCCAGCAGCCAACAGGGTCTCGATCAGCCCCAGCATTTT
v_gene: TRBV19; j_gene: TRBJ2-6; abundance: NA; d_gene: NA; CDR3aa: CVSQGKGSSGANVLTF; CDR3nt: TGTGTCTCCCAGGGGAAGGGGAGCTCTGGGGCCAACGTCCTGACTTTC
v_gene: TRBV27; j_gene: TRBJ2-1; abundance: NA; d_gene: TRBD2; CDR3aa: CASSLMIKRESNEQFF; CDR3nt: TGTGCCAGCAGTTTAATGATAAAGCGGGAGAGCAATGAGCAGTTCTTC
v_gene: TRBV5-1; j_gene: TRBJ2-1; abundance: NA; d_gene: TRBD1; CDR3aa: CASSAGTGTYNEQFF; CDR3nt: TGCGCCAGCAGCGCCGGGACAGGTACCTACAATGAGCAGTTCTTC
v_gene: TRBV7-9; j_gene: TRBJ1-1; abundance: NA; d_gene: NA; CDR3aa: CASSFRTERMNTEAFF; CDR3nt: TGTGCCAGCAGCTTTAGGACAGAGCGCATGAACACTGAAGCTTTCTTT
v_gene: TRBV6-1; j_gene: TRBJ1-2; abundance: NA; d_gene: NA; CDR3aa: CASRGGGFELGYTF; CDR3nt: TGTGCCAGCAGGGGAGGGGGGTTTGAATTGGGCTACACCTTC
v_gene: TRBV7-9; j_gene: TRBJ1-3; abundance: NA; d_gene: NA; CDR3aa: CASSGNTIYF; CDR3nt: TGCGCCAGTTCCGGAAACACCATATATTTT
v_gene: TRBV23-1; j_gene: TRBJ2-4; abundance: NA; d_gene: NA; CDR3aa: CASTPFRVAKNIQYF; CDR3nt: TGCGCCAGCACCCCATTTCGAGTAGCCAAAAACATTCAGTACTTC
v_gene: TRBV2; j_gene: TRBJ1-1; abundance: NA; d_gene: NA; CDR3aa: CASSGPRLNTEAFF; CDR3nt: TGTGCCAGCAGTGGTCCCAGGTTGAACACTGAAGCTTTCTTT
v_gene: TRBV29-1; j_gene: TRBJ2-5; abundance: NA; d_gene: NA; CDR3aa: CSVVRGAETQYF; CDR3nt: TGCAGCGTCGTTAGGGGGGCAGAGACCCAGTACTTC
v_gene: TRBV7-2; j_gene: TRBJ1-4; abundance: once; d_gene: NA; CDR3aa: CASSFGPLGVLFF; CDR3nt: TGTGCCAGCAGCTTTGGCCCTTTGGGGGTACTGTTTTTT
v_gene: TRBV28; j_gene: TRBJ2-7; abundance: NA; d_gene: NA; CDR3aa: CASSKTGTAGSYEQYF; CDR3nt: TGTGCCAGCAGCAAGACCGGGACGGCGGGCTCCTACGAGCAGTACTTC
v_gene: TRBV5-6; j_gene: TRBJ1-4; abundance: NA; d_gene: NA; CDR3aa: CASSLVATNEKLFF; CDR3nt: TGTGCCAGCAGCTTGGTTGCAACTAATGAAAAACTGTTTTTT
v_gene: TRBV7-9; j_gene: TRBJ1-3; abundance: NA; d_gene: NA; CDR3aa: CASSFSESGNTIYF; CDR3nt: TGTGCCAGCAGCTTTTCGGAGTCGGGAAACACCATATATTTT
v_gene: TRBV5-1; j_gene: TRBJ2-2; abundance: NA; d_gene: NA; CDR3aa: CASSLVGGAGELFF; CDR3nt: TGCGCCAGCAGCTTGGTTGGGGGCGCGGGGGAGCTGTTTTTT
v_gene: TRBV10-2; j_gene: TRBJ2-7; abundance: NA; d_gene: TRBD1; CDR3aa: CASSDGGAGQGIYEQYF; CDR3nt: TGCGCCAGCAGTGATGGGGGGGCGGGACAGGGCATCTACGAGCAGTACTTC
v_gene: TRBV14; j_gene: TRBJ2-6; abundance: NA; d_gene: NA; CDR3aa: CASSLKTGANVLTF; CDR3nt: TGTGCCAGCAGCCTAAAAACTGGGGCCAACGTCCTGACTTTC
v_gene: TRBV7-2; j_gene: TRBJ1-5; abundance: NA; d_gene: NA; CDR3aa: CASSLVRDSSNQPQHF; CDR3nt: TGTGCCAGCAGCTTAGTTAGGGATTCGAGCAATCAGCCCCAGCATTTT
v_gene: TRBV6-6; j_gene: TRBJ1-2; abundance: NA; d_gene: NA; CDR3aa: CASSYIRGYGYTF; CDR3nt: TGTGCCAGCAGTTACATAAGGGGCTATGGCTACACCTTC
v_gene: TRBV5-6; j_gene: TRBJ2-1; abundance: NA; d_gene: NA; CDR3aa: CASSLGPYNEQFF; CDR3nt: TGTGCCAGCAGCTTGGGTCCTTACAATGAGCAGTTCTTC
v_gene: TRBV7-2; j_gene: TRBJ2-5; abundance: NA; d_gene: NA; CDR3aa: CASSPDPIGETQYF; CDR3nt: TGTGCCAGCAGCCCAGACCCTATTGGGGAGACCCAGTACTTC
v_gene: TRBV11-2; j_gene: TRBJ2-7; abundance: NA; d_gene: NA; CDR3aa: CASSLDAVFEQYF; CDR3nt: TGTGCCAGCAGCTTAGATGCGGTTTTCGAGCAGTACTTC
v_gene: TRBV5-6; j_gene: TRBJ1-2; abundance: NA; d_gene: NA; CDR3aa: CASSMKTANYGYTF; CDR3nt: TGTGCCAGCAGCATGAAGACAGCTAACTATGGCTACACCTTC
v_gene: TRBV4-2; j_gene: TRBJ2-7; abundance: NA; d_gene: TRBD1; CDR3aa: CASSHSGTGGFEQYF; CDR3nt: TGTGCCAGCAGCCACTCCGGGACAGGGGGTTTCGAGCAGTACTTC
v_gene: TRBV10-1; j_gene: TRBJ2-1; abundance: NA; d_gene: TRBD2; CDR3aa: CASSVRGVTSYNEQFF; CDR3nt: TGCGCCAGCAGTGTGCGGGGGGTCACCTCCTACAATGAGCAGTTCTTC
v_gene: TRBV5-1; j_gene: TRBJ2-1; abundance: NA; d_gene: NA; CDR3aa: CASSSASPGNEQFF; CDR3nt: TGCGCCAGCAGCTCCGCTTCCCCTGGGAATGAGCAGTTCTTC
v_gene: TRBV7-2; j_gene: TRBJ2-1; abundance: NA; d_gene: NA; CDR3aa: CASSRDNEQFF; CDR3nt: TGTGCCAGCAGCCGGGACAATGAGCAGTTCTTC
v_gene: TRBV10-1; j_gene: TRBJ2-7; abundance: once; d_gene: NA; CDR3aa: CASCIQDSHEQYF; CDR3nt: TGCGCCAGCTGTATACAGGACAGCCACGAGCAGTACTTC
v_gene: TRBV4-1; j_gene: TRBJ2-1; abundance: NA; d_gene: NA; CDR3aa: CASSQRTYNEQFF; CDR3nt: TGCGCCAGCAGCCAACGAACCTACAATGAGCAGTTCTTC
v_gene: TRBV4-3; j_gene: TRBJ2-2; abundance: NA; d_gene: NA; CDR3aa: CASSHYWGTGELFF; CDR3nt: TGCGCCAGCAGCCATTACTGGGGCACCGGGGAGCTGTTTTTT
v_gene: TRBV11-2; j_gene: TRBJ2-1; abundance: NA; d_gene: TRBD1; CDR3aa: CASNPGQGFLDEQFF; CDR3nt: TGTGCCAGCAATCCGGGACAGGGGTTTCTCGATGAGCAGTTCTTC
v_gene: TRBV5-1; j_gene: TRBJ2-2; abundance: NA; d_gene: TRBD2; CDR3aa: CASSEGLYTGELFF; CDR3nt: TGCGCCAGCAGCGAGGGACTATACACCGGGGAGCTGTTTTTT